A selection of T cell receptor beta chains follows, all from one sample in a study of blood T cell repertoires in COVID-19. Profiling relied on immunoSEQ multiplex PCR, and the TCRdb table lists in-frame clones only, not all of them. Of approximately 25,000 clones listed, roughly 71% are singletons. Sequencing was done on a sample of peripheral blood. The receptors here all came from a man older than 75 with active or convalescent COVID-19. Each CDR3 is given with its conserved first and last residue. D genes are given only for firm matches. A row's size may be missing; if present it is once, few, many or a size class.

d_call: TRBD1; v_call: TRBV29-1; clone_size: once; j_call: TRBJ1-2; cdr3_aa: CSVDSGQLIYTF; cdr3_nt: TGCAGCGTTGATTCGGGACAGCTTATCTACACCTTC
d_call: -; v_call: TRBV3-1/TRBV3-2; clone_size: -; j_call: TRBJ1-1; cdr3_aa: CASSRRGTAEAFF; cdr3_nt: TGTGCCAGCAGCCGACGGGGAACGGCTGAAGCTTTCTTT
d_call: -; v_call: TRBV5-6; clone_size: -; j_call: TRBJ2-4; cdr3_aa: CASSLAAGRAKNIQYF; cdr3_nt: TGTGCCAGCAGCTTGGCGGCGGGGCGAGCCAAAAACATTCAGTACTTC
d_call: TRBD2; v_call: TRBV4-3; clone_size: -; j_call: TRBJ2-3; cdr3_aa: CASSQDVAGRTDTQYF; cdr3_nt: TGCGCCAGCAGCCAAGATGTAGCGGGACGCACAGATACGCAGTATTTT
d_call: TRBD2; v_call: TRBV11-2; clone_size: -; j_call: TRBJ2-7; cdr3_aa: CASSLGTSGSYEQYF; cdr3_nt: TGTGCCAGCAGCCTCGGGACTAGCGGCTCCTACGAGCAGTACTTC
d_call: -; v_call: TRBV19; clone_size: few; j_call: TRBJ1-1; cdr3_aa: CASSIYPEMNTEAFF; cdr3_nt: TGTGCCAGTAGTATTTATCCGGAGATGAACACTGAAGCTTTCTTT
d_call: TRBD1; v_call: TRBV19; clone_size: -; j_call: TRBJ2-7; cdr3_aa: CASSLQGLSHEQYF; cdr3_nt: TGTGCCAGTAGTTTACAGGGGTTATCCCACGAGCAGTACTTC
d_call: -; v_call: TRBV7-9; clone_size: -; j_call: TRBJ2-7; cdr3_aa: CASSLSFSYEQYF; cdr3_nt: TGTGCCAGCAGCTTATCTTTCTCCTACGAGCAGTACTTC
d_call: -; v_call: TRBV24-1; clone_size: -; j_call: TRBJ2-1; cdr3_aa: CATRGLIDNEQFF; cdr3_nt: TGTGCCACCAGGGGACTTATCGACAATGAGCAGTTCTTC
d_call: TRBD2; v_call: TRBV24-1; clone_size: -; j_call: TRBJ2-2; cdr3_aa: CATSEGTSGRAYTGELFF; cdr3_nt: TGTGCCACCAGTGAAGGGACTAGCGGGAGGGCTTACACCGGGGAGCTGTTTTTT
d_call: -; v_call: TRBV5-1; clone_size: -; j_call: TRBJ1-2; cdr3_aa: CASSQQANYGYTF; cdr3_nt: TGCGCCAGCAGCCAACAGGCGAACTATGGCTACACCTTC
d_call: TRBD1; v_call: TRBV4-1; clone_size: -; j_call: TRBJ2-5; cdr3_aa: CASSQTEQGAPLQETQYF; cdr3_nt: TGCGCCAGCAGCCAAACGGAACAGGGGGCCCCCTTACAAGAGACCCAGTACTTC
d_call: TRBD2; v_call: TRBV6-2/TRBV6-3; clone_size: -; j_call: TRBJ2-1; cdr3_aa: CASSKGLAGSYNEQFF; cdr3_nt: TGTGCCAGCAGTAAAGGACTAGCGGGATCCTACAATGAGCAGTTCTTC
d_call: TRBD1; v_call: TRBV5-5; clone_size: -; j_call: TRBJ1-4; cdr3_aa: CASSPGQGARGEKLFF; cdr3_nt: TGTGCCAGCAGCCCTGGACAGGGGGCGCGAGGTGAAAAACTGTTTTTT
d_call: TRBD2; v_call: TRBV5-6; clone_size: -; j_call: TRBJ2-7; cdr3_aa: CASSSLAELTYEQYF; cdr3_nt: TGTGCCAGCAGCTCGCTAGCGGAATTAACCTACGAGCAGTACTTC
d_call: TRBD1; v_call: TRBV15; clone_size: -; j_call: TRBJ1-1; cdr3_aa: CATSRDRGDTEAFF; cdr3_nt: TGTGCGACCTCCCGGGACAGGGGTGACACTGAAGCTTTCTTT
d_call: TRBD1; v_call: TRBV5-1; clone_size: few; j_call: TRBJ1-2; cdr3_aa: CASSQGDSQVGYTF; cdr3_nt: TGCGCCAGCAGCCAGGGGGACAGTCAAGTCGGCTACACCTTC
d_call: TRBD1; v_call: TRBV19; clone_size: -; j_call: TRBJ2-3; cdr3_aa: CASSGRDRVTDTQYF; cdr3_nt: TGTGCCAGTAGTGGCCGGGACAGGGTCACGGATACGCAGTATTTT
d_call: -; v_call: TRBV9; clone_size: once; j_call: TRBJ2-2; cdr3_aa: CASSVGQIITGELFF; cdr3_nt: TGTGCCAGCAGCGTAGGTCAGATAATCACCGGGGAGCTGTTTTTT
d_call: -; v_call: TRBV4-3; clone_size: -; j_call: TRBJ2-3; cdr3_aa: CASSWTRTDTQYF; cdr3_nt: TGCGCCAGCAGCTGGACTCGCACAGATACGCAGTATTTT
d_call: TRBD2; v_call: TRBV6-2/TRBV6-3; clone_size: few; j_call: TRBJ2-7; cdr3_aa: CASSYSPGLAGEGEQYF; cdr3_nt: TGTGCCAGCAGTTACTCGCCCGGACTAGCGGGGGAAGGAGAGCAGTACTTC
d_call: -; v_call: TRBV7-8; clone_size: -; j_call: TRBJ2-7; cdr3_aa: CASSLVVSTYSYEQYF; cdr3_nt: TGTGCCAGCAGCTTAGTGGTCTCAACTTACTCCTACGAGCAGTACTTC
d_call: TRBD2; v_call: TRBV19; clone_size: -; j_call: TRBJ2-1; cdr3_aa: CASSRASGGNNEQFF; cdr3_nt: TGTGCCAGTAGTCGCGCTAGCGGGGGGAACAATGAGCAGTTCTTC
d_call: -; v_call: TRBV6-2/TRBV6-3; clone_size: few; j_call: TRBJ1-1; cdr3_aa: CASSYSKGVNTEAFF; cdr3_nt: TGTGCCAGCAGTTACTCGAAGGGGGTGAACACTGAAGCTTTCTTT
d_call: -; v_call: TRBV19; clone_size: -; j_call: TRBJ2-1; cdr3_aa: CASSIPGGEQFF; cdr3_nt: TGTGCCAGTAGTATCCCGGGGGGCGAGCAGTTCTTC
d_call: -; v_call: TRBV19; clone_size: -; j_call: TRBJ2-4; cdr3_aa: CASSPRQVIAKNIQYF; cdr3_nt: TGTGCCAGTAGTCCCCGACAGGTTATAGCCAAAAACATTCAGTACTTC
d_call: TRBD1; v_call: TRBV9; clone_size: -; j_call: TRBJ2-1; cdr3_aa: CASSGYGQASEQFF; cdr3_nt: TGTGCCAGCAGCGGATACGGACAGGCCTCTGAGCAGTTCTTC
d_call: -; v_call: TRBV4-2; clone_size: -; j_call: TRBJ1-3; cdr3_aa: CASSQDDQVSGNTIYF; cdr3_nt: TGTGCCAGCAGCCAAGATGACCAGGTCTCTGGAAACACCATATATTTT
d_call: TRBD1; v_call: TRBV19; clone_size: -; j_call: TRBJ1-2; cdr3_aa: CASSGRTGVDGYTF; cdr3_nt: TGTGCCAGTAGTGGAAGAACAGGGGTCGATGGCTACACCTTC
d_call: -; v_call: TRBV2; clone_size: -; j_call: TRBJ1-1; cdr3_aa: CATQGFTEAFF; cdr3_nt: TGTGCCACGCAGGGGTTTACTGAAGCTTTCTTT
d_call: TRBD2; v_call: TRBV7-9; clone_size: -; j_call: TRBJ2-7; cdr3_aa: CASSSATSGRPYEQYF; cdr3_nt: TGTGCCAGCAGCTCCGCCACTAGCGGGAGACCCTACGAGCAGTACTTC
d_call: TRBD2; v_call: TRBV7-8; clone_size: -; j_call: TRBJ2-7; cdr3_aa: CASSLRRLAREQYF; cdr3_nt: TGTGCCAGCAGCTTAAGGAGACTAGCTCGGGAGCAGTACTTC
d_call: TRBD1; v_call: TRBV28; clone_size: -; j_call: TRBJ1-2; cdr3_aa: CASSLSDRGGSGYTF; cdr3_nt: TGTGCCAGCAGTTTATCTGACAGGGGAGGGAGTGGCTACACCTTC
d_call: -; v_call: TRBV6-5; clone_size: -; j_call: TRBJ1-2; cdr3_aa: CASTPLRAAGYTF; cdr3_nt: TGTGCCAGCACCCCCTTGCGTGCTGCGGGCTACACCTTC
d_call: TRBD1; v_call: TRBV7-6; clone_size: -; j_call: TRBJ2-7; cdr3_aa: CASSLEDRGTYEQYF; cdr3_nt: TGTGCCAGCAGCTTAGAGGACAGGGGGACCTACGAGCAGTACTTC
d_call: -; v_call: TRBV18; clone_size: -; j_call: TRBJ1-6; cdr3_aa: CASSPRSQRNSPLHF; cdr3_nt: TGTGCCAGCTCACCACGGTCTCAGCGAAATTCACCCCTCCACTTT
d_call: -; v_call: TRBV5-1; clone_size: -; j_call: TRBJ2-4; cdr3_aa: CASSVQGGNIQYF; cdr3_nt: TGCGCCAGCAGCGTTCAGGGGGGTAACATTCAGTACTTC
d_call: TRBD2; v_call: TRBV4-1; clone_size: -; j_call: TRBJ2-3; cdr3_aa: CASSQDREGGGTDTQYF; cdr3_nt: TGCGCCAGCAGCCAAGATCGGGAGGGAGGTGGCACAGATACGCAGTATTTT
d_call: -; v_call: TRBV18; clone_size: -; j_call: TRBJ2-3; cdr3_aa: CASSPQTSGSTDTQYF; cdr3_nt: TGTGCCAGCTCACCACAAACTAGTGGAAGCACAGATACGCAGTATTTT
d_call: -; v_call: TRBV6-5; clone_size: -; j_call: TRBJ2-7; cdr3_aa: CARHSTTWNYEQYF; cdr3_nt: TGTGCCAGGCACTCTACTACATGGAACTACGAGCAGTACTTC
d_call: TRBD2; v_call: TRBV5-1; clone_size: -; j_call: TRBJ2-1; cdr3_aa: CASSLGTSSNEQFF; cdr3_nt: TGCGCCAGCAGCCTTGGGACTAGTTCCAATGAGCAGTTCTTC
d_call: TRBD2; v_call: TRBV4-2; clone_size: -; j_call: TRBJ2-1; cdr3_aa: CASSHGGLAEQFF; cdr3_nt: TGTGCCAGCAGCCATGGGGGACTAGCGGAGCAGTTCTTC
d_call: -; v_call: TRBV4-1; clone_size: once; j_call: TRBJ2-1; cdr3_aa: CASSHQGGAVNEQFF; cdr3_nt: TGCGCCAGCAGCCACCAGGGTGGTGCGGTCAATGAGCAGTTCTTC
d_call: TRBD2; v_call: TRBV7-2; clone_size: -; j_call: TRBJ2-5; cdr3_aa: CASSLASGGSYQETQYF; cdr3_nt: TGTGCCAGCAGCTTGGCTAGCGGGGGGTCTTACCAAGAGACCCAGTACTTC
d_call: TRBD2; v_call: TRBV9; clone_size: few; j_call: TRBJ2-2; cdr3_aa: CASSPKRGGPSTGELFF; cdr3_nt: TGTGCCAGCAGCCCAAAGCGGGGGGGGCCTAGCACCGGGGAGCTGTTTTTT